These T cell receptor beta chains were read from a single sample in a study of blood T cells in healthy people across ages. TCRdb fed the 5' RACE reads into MiXCR, producing one record per CDR3 protein. The sample yields under 2 million distinct CDR3 sequences, around 35% seen once. The sample comprised blood. The origin of the receptors is a woman in her twenties or thirties in good health. Each CDR3 is given with its conserved first and last residue. The D gene is left open where the match is weak. Clone size is not always given. Where it is, it says once, few, many or a class for expanded clones.

d_call,v_call,cdr3_length,clone_size,j_call,cdr3_aa,cdr3_nt
NA,TRBV12-3/TRBV12-4,14,once,TRBJ2-5,CASSFVDYTGEQYF,TGTGCCAGCAGTTTTGTGGACTATACCGGTGAGCAGTACTTC
NA,TRBV5-1,18,NA,TRBJ1-2,CASSQGPPGTWTNYGYTF,TGCGCCAGCAGCCAGGGGCCACCAGGGACTTGGACTAACTATGGCTACACCTTC
NA,TRBV7-2,13,many,TRBJ1-1,CASSVQGETEAFF,TGTGCCAGCAGCGTACAGGGAGAGACTGAAGCTTTCTTT
NA,TRBV20-1,16,once,TRBJ2-7,CSARYPSAGNSYEQYF,TGCAGTGCTAGATATCCGTCCGCAGGGAACTCCTACGAGCAGTACTTC
TRBD1,TRBV28,16,few,TRBJ2-1,CASSPPDRGPYNEQFF,TGTGCCAGCAGTCCACCGGACAGGGGACCCTACAATGAGCAGTTCTTC
NA,TRBV5-1,14,many,TRBJ2-3,CASSWAGFPDTQYF,TGCGCCAGCAGCTGGGCAGGGTTTCCAGATACGCAGTATTTT
TRBD2,TRBV24-1,15,once,TRBJ2-1,CATSDPSAGGNEQFF,TGTGCCACCAGTGATCCTTCTGCCGGGGGGAATGAGCAGTTCTTC
NA,TRBV9,15,few,TRBJ2-3,CASSVDGGRADTQYF,TGTGCCAGCAGCGTAGATGGAGGGCGAGCAGATACGCAGTATTTT
TRBD1,TRBV7-9,15,NA,TRBJ1-5,CASSAEGADNQPQHF,TGTGCCAGCAGCGCTGAGGGGGCCGACAATCAGCCCCAGCATTTT
TRBD2,TRBV20-1,17,NA,TRBJ2-5,CSARDPTGGPWKETQYF,TGCAGTGCTAGAGATCCGACGGGAGGGCCTTGGAAAGAGACCCAGTACTTC
NA,TRBV11-2,15,once,TRBJ2-5,CASSLAQGKGETQYF,TGTGCCAGCAGCTTAGCCCAGGGGAAAGGCGAGACCCAGTACTTC
NA,TRBV5-1,14,NA,TRBJ2-7,CASSDLRGDYEQYF,TGCGCCAGCAGCGACCTCAGAGGGGACTACGAGCAGTACTTC
TRBD2,TRBV20-1,14,once,TRBJ2-7,CSAVTSGRRYEQYF,TGCAGTGCTGTAACTAGCGGGAGAAGGTACGAGCAGTACTTC
TRBD2,TRBV9,19,once,TRBJ2-1,CASSPGASGGQEPYNEQFF,TGTGCCAGCAGCCCAGGGGCTAGCGGGGGGCAGGAACCTTACAATGAGCAGTTCTTC
TRBD1,TRBV28,12,NA,TRBJ1-4,CAGQGAGEKLFF,TGTGCCGGACAGGGGGCTGGGGAAAAACTGTTTTTT
NA,TRBV7-9,18,few,TRBJ2-6,CASSSGSGGYSGANVLTF,TGTGCCAGCAGCTCGGGTAGTGGGGGTTACTCTGGGGCCAACGTCCTGACTTTC
NA,TRBV7-2,14,NA,TRBJ2-3,CASREGGGGDTQYF,TGTGCCAGCAGAGAAGGGGGGGGCGGAGATACGCAGTATTTT
NA,TRBV5-1,13,NA,TRBJ2-5,CASSLGAYSGQYF,TGCGCCAGCAGCTTGGGGGCTTATTCGGGGCAGTACTTC
TRBD1,TRBV15,17,few,TRBJ1-6,CATSRDARTGVNSPLHF,TGTGCCACCAGCAGAGACGCGAGGACAGGGGTAAATTCACCCCTCCACTTT
TRBD2,TRBV27,15,NA,TRBJ2-7,CASSPPSGGEYEQYF,TGTGCCAGCAGTCCCCCCAGCGGGGGAGAATACGAGCAGTACTTC
TRBD2,TRBV15,15,NA,TRBJ2-3,CATSKASGNTDTQYF,TGTGCCACCAGCAAGGCTAGCGGGAACACAGATACGCAGTATTTT
NA,TRBV12-3/TRBV12-4,14,few,TRBJ2-5,CASSPDWTPETQYF,TGTGCCAGCAGCCCGGACTGGACCCCAGAGACCCAGTACTTC
NA,TRBV28,13,NA,TRBJ2-4,CASSINTKNIQYF,TGTGCCAGCAGTATCAACACCAAAAACATTCAGTACTTC
NA,TRBV9,13,few,TRBJ1-1,CASSQEGGLEAFF,TGTGCCAGCAGCCAAGAGGGAGGTTTGGAAGCTTTCTTT
TRBD2,TRBV5-6,16,NA,TRBJ2-3,CASSLFSGGAIDTQYF,TGTGCCAGCAGCTTGTTTTCCGGGGGGGCAATCGATACGCAGTATTTT
NA,TRBV7-2,16,NA,TRBJ2-1,CASSLTPSSSYNEQFF,TGTGCCAGCAGTCTTACCCCCTCGAGCTCCTACAATGAGCAGTTCTTC
NA,TRBV20-1,14,few,TRBJ1-2,CSARDHGADYGYTF,TGCAGTGCTAGAGATCACGGGGCTGACTATGGCTACACCTTC
NA,TRBV20-1,13,once,TRBJ1-5,CSARGQPGQPQHF,TGCAGTGCTAGAGGGCAGCCGGGGCAGCCCCAGCATTTT
NA,TRBV7-9,15,few,TRBJ1-1,CASSSLIGVDTEAFF,TGTGCCAGCAGCTCGCTAATTGGGGTAGACACTGAAGCTTTCTTT
NA,TRBV7-2,18,NA,TRBJ2-3,CASSSPPGAGTITDTQYF,TGTGCCAGCAGCTCTCCCCCCGGCGCCGGGACAATCACAGATACGCAGTATTTT
TRBD2,TRBV12-3/TRBV12-4,17,NA,TRBJ2-7,CASSLSLAGGSCGEQYF,TGTGCCAGCAGTTTATCGCTAGCGGGGGGCAGTTGCGGCGAGCAGTACTTC
NA,TRBV4-2,15,few,TRBJ1-1,CASSLELGKYPEAFF,TGTGCCAGCAGCCTCGAATTAGGGAAATATCCTGAAGCTTTCTTT
NA,TRBV13,13,NA,TRBJ2-1,CASSLPASNEQFF,TGTGCCAGCAGCTTACCAGCGTCGAATGAGCAGTTCTTC
TRBD1,TRBV10-3,15,NA,TRBJ2-1,CAISPGTGVGNEQFF,TGTGCCATCAGCCCCGGGACAGGGGTCGGAAATGAGCAGTTCTTC
NA,TRBV10-3,11,many,TRBJ2-3,CATRAGVAQYF,TGTGCCACTAGAGCGGGCGTTGCGCAGTATTTT
TRBD2,TRBV5-5,16,NA,TRBJ2-1,CASSLRGGEAYNEQFF,TGTGCCAGCAGCTTGCGGGGGGGGGAGGCCTACAATGAGCAGTTCTTC
TRBD2,TRBV6-2/TRBV6-3,16,NA,TRBJ2-1,CASSYVPVSGDNEQFF,TGTGCCAGCAGTTACGTTCCGGTTAGCGGGGACAATGAGCAGTTCTTC
NA,TRBV6-6,14,once,TRBJ1-2,CASSYSSQAWGYTF,TGTGCCAGCAGTTACTCGAGTCAGGCTTGGGGCTACACCTTC
NA,TRBV3-1,15,NA,TRBJ2-7,CASSQVGVSSYEQYF,TGTGCCAGCAGCCAAGTCGGAGTTTCCTCCTACGAGCAGTACTTC
TRBD1,TRBV7-9,13,NA,TRBJ1-1,CAGGGTGIDEAFF,TGTGCCGGCGGCGGGACAGGGATAGATGAAGCTTTCTTT
NA,TRBV9,16,few,TRBJ2-6,CASSPPTGTGANVLTF,TGTGCCAGCAGCCCACCGACAGGAACTGGGGCCAACGTCCTGACTTTC
NA,TRBV29-1,13,NA,TRBJ2-1,CSSDRDSYNEQFF,TGCAGCTCCGACAGAGATTCCTACAATGAGCAGTTCTTC
TRBD2,TRBV3-1,14,NA,TRBJ2-1,CASSRRLASNEQFF,TGTGCCAGCAGCCGCCGACTAGCTAGCAATGAGCAGTTCTTC
TRBD2,TRBV6-5,15,NA,TRBJ2-7,CASSQEGTSGSEQYF,TGTGCCAGCAGCCAAGAGGGGACTAGCGGGAGCGAGCAGTACTTC
TRBD2,TRBV20-1,16,NA,TRBJ2-1,CSARSHSGRVYNEQFF,TGCAGTGCTAGATCTCATAGCGGGAGGGTCTACAATGAGCAGTTCTTC
TRBD2,TRBV7-6,15,NA,TRBJ2-3,CASSLSGTRADTQYF,TGTGCCAGCAGCTTATCCGGGACTAGGGCAGATACGCAGTATTTT
NA,TRBV6-5,11,many,TRBJ2-3,CASSRSDTQYF,TGTGCCAGCAGCAGATCAGATACGCAGTATTTT
NA,TRBV29-1,12,many,TRBJ2-1,CSYTPRRDEQFF,TGCAGTTACACACCCCGTAGGGATGAGCAGTTCTTC
NA,TRBV27,15,NA,TRBJ2-7,CAGSLSSFSSYEQYF,TGTGCCGGCAGTTTGAGTAGCTTTAGCTCCTACGAGCAGTACTTC
NA,TRBV20-1,13,NA,TRBJ1-2,CSATQGEMYGYTF,TGCAGTGCTACACAGGGAGAGATGTATGGCTACACCTTC
NA,TRBV5-1,14,NA,TRBJ2-7,CASSLVAEAYEQYF,TGCGCCAGCAGCTTGGTAGCAGAAGCCTACGAGCAGTACTTC
TRBD1,TRBV6-6,15,NA,TRBJ1-1,CASRPGGQGSTEAFF,TGTGCCAGCCGCCCCGGAGGACAGGGGAGCACTGAAGCTTTCTTT
TRBD2,TRBV5-1,16,NA,TRBJ2-3,CASSLWGGSSTDTQYF,TGCGCCAGCAGCTTATGGGGGGGGTCGTCCACAGATACGCAGTATTTT
NA,TRBV10-1,14,NA,TRBJ2-7,CASPYTTGSYEQYF,TGCGCCAGCCCCTATACGACAGGCTCCTACGAGCAGTACTTC
NA,TRBV20-1,14,few,TRBJ2-5,CSARASGTRETQYF,TGCAGTGCTAGAGCCTCGGGTACTCGGGAGACCCAGTACTTC